These 4 T cell receptor beta chains were all obtained from the same sample, sequenced in a study of shared clonotypes between healthy human individuals. Sequencing was performed with immunoSEQ multiplex PCR; in TCRdb, only in-frame clones are kept and a portion is missing. The repertoire holds about 2 million clones, with roughly 95% as singletons. Terminally differentiated effector memory CD45RA+ cells were excluded by CCR7 positive selection of CD45RO-negative cells. The sample was naive CD8+ T cells sorted from blood. The receptors come from a man between 18 and 29 years old in good health.

The chain employs TRBV29-1 and TRBJ2-5; D unclear. Germline V gives CDR1 SQVTM, CDR2 ANQGSEA. This CDR3 spans 11 amino acids. Trimming left V 5 bases short and J 2 bases short, with 6 bases between. DNA for the CDR3: TGCAGCGTTCGGATACAAGAGACCCAGTACTTC. It translates to CSVRIQETQYF.

The CDR3 loop reads CASSIAFVTDTQYF. The CDR3 nucleotides read TGTGCCAGTAGTATAGCGTTTGTCACAGATACGCAGTATTTT. The chain recombines TRBV19 with TRBJ2-3, with D unclear. Germline V gene lookup returns CDR1 LNHDA and CDR2 SQIVND (reference sequence). CDR3 size: 14 residues. V shed 1 base and J shed 2 bases, with 7 bases lying between them.

The chain employs TRBV7-9 and TRBJ2-1, with no clear D. The V gene's germline CDR1 is SEHNR and CDR2 FQNEAQ (reference sequence). V lost 3 bases and J 7 bases, leaving 4 bases between the germline ends. This CDR3 is built from 11 residues. The CDR3 DNA reads TGTGCCAGCAGCTTCCGGAATGAGCAGTTCTTC. Its translation: CASSFRNEQFF. The whole variable domain, filled in from reference TRBV7-9 and TRBJ2-1, reads DTGVSQNPRHKITKRGQNVTFRCDPISEHNRLYWYRQTLGQGPEFLTYFQNEAQLEKSRLLSDRFSAERPKGSFSTLEIQRTEQGDSAMYLCASSFRNEQFFGPGTRLTVL.

The J gene is TRBJ1-1, the V gene TRBV6-1; D is possibly TRBD1 (6 bases). The CDR3 contains 12 residues. V was pared by 3 bases and J by 6 bases, with 8 bases between. Germline-derived CDR1 and CDR2 are MNHNS and SASEGT. The CDR3 is CASSEDSPEAFF. In DNA form, the CDR3 reads TGTGCCAGCAGTGAGGACAGTCCTGAAGCTTTCTTT.